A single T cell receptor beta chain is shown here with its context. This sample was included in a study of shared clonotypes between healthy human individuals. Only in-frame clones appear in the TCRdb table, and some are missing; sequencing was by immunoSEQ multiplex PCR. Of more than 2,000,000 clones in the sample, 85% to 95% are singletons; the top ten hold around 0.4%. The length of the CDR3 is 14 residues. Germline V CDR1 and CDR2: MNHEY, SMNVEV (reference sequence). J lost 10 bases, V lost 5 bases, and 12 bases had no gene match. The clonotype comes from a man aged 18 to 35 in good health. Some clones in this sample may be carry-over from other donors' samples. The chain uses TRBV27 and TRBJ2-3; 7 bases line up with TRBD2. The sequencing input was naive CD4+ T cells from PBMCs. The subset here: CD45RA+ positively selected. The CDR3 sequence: CASSASSGLGAQYF. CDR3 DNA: TGTGCCAGCAGTGCCTCTAGCGGCCTAGGAGCGCAGTATTTT.